The clone carrying this T cell receptor (beta chain) was seen at least ten times. Antigen specificity is unknown. The data are from a study of T cells after yellow fever vaccination. On the study more broadly: Fractions low in cell number were prepared with SMART-Seq v4 Ultra Low Input.

Findings and caveats of the study: Weaker overall, the secondary response nonetheless peaked faster (day 5 versus 15). Clonotypes found in both CD4 and CD8 compartments made up a small share. The study re-detected most primary-vaccination clones after the booster (96% CD4, around 90% CD8).

One entry per CDR3 protein results from TCRdb running MiXCR on the 5' RACE reads. The sample consists of around 250,000 distinct CDR3 sequences, 6.5% to 8.5% of them appearing once. The V segment lost 5 bases and the J segment 9 bases; nucleotides outside the gene matches: 9. The CDR3 length is 14 residues. The rearrangement uses TRBV12-3 or TRBV12-4 and TRBJ2-7; 11 positions match TRBD1. The sample in question was CD4+ T cells sorted from PBMCs, obtained 15 days after the yellow fever booster vaccination. This receptor was obtained from a man aged 25-45 years who received the YFV17D yellow fever vaccine. In nucleotides, the CDR3 is TGTGCCAGCAGTCCGTCGGGACAGGGGGAGCGGCAGTACTTC. Protein product: CASSPSGQGERQYF.